Given below is one T cell receptor (beta chain) in context. Its antigen remains unidentified. Reverse transcription of 450 to 500 ng total RNA with a constant-region primer produced TCR beta cDNA. What produced the TCR beta libraries was three nested multiplex PCR rounds using slightly modified ARM-PCR. The first two PCR rounds used TRBV1-TRBV30 primers with a Cbeta primer, around 10 cycles each. TCRdb reprocessed the multiplex PCR reads with MiXCR, giving one entry per CDR3 protein. The sample holds 300,000 to 350,000 distinct CDR3 sequences, almost 65% seen once. The sample comes from a study of tumor-infiltrating lymphocytes in primary liver carcinoma. The wider study: Tumors, staged T1-T3 N0M0, spanned about 4 to 10 cm. Per sample, productive TCRbeta reads numbered roughly 3.65 to 7.13 million, similar across tissue types.

Blood RNA came from unsorted whole blood; germline DNA was also extracted. The study, taken as a whole, reports: Tumors carried a top-250-clone fraction significantly exceeding that of blood (p = 0.039).

Germline-derived CDR1 and CDR2 are SGHAT and FQNNGV. Trimming removed 3 bases from V and 4 bases from J, with 13 bases in between. The length of the CDR3 is 14 residues. The sample taken for sequencing was peripheral blood. The clonotype was recovered from a man aged 35-49 years with primary liver carcinoma and hepatitis B virus infection. The chain is built from TRBV11-2 and TRBJ2-7; TRBD2 might be the D (6 bases). The CDR3 loop is CASSLDGGSYEQYF. The CDR3, as DNA: TGTGCCAGCAGCTTGGACGGGGGTTCTTACGAGCAGTACTTC.